The 27 T cell receptor beta chains below were found in one sample sequenced in a study of cytomegalovirus exposure and HLA in healthy donors. Measured with immunoSEQ multiplex PCR; TCRdb has only the in-frame clones, and not every one. The repertoire has 150,000 to 200,000 clones, approximately 80% of them found once; the top ten carry over 5.5%. Specimen: PBMCs. Receptor source: a man aged 18 to 29 in good health and CMV-seropositive.

This clone was detected only a few times. The V and J genes are TRBV25-1 and TRBJ2-1; 10 positions match TRBD2. Trimming cost V 1 base and J 13 bases; bases outside gene matches: 4. Germline-derived CDR1 and CDR2 are MGHDK and SYGVNS. The CDR3 has 13 amino acids. The CDR3 region is CASSELGTSAQFF. DNA of the CDR3: TGTGCCAGCAGTGAATTAGGGACTAGCGCTCAGTTCTTC. The full variable domain, with the rest looked up from reference TRBV25-1 and TRBJ2-1, is EADIYQTPRYLVIGTGKKITLECSQTMGHDKMYWYQQDPGMELHLIHYSYGVNSTEKGDLSSESTVSRIRTEHFPLTLESARPSHTSQYLCASSELGTSAQFFGPGTRLTVL.

The J gene is TRBJ2-1, the V gene TRBV25-1, with D possibly TRBD2 on 5 matching bases. Between the trimmed V and J ends, which lost 3 bases and 6 bases, there was a span of 15 bases. The CDR3 length is 15 residues. Germline assignment: CDR1 MGHDK and CDR2 SYGVNS. The CDR3 bases are TGTGCCAGCAGTGACTTCGCGGGTAGCTCCAATGAGCAGTTCTTC. As protein: CASSDFAGSSNEQFF.

The chain has TRBV19 and TRBJ1-5; D gene ambiguous. The germline V gene encodes CDR1 LNHDA and CDR2 SQIVND (reference sequence). V lost 6 bases and J 2 bases, leaving 8 bases between the germline ends. CDR3 length equals 13 residues. CDR3 protein: CASSEYGNQPQHF. CDR3 bases: TGTGCCAGTAGCGAGTACGGCAATCAGCCCCAGCATTTT.

The chain employs TRBV7-8 and TRBJ1-1; TRBD1 matches at 7 bases. The CDR3 has 14 residues. V shed 3 bases, J shed 1 base, and the junction held 2 bases outside the gene matches. CDR1 is SGHVS, CDR2 FQNEAQ, per germline. The CDR3 nucleotides are TGTGCCAGCAGCTTTACAGGGGAGAACACTGAAGCTTTCTTT. This encodes CASSFTGENTEAFF.

This clone was seen more than once but under ten times. This sequence joins TRBV6-6 and TRBJ2-5, with D uncertain. Germline lookup yields CDR1 MNHNY and CDR2 SVGAGI (reference sequence). The CDR3 contains 13 residues. Trimming pared 6 bases from V and 5 bases from J, leaving 13 bases between. The DNA for the CDR3 is TGTGCCAGCAGGGCTGAAGCGAGGGAGACCCAGTACTTC. This translates into CASRAEARETQYF.

The chain uses TRBV6-5 and TRBJ2-7, with 8 positions matching TRBD1. The CDR3 is 14 amino acids. Looked up from germline, CDR1 is MNHEY and CDR2 is SVGAGI. The J segment lost 0 bases and the V segment lost 6 bases, leaving 4 bases of the junction unmatched. CDR3 protein: CASRSDRGSYEQYF. The CDR3 region has the DNA TGTGCCAGCAGATCCGACAGGGGCTCCTACGAGCAGTACTTC.

The CDR3 region has the DNA TGTGCCAGTAGTATCGACGGACTAAACGAGCAGTACTTC. Translating it yields CASSIDGLNEQYF. The V call is TRBV19, the J call TRBJ2-7; a weak D match, TRBD2 (6 bases). The CDR3 totals 13 residues. CDR1 and CDR2 from the germline V gene are LNHDA and SQIVND (reference sequence). The V end lost 3 bases, the J end lost 5 bases, and 11 bases lay between the germline ends.

The V and J genes are TRBV6-6 and TRBJ2-7; 9 bases agree with TRBD1. The germline V gene has CDR1 MNHNY and CDR2 SVGAGI (reference sequence). The CDR3 extends over 16 amino acids. V gave up 0 bases and J gave up 0 bases; unmatched junction bases: 3. CDR3 DNA sequence: TGTGCCAGCAGTTACTCCGGGACAGGGAGCTCCTACGAGCAGTACTTC. This translates into CASSYSGTGSSYEQYF.

This sequence joins TRBV7-2 and TRBJ2-2, with 10 bases aligning to TRBD1. The CDR3 loop spans 15 amino acids. Trimming took 3 bases from V and 6 from J; bases not matched to a gene: 4. CDR1 is SGHTA and CDR2 is FQGNSA in the germline V gene. CDR3 sequence reads: CASSFDRGRSGELFF. CDR3 DNA sequence: TGTGCCAGCAGCTTCGACAGGGGGCGTTCCGGGGAGCTGTTTTTT.

The rearrangement joins TRBV9 to TRBJ2-1; 8 bases are a match to TRBD1. Trimming took 4 bases from V and 10 from J; bases not matched to a gene: 10. The CDR3 spans 14 residues. Germline values: CDR1 SGDLS, CDR2 YYNGEE. The CDR3 protein is CASSPTGGSLEQFF. CDR3 in DNA: TGTGCCAGCAGCCCTACAGGGGGGAGTCTCGAGCAGTTCTTC.

The CDR3 protein is CASSRRGATNEKLFF. In DNA, the CDR3 is TGCGCCAGCAGCAGAAGGGGTGCAACTAATGAAAAACTGTTTTTT. The chain joins TRBV5-1 to TRBJ1-4, with D perhaps TRBD1 (5 bases). Between the trimmed V and J ends, which lost 4 bases and 0 bases, there was a span of 10 bases. In germline, CDR1 is SGHRS, CDR2 YFSETQ. The CDR3 runs 15 residues.

The V and J genes are TRBV2 and TRBJ2-1, with D perhaps matching TRBD2 (6 bases). Germline values: CDR1 SNHLY, CDR2 FYNNEI. V was trimmed by 0 bases and J by 12 bases, leaving 12 bases between them. The CDR3 sequence is 13 residues long. In DNA form, the CDR3 reads TGTGCCAGCAGTGAAGCGCTTCGGGGGACGCAGTTCTTC. Amino acids: CASSEALRGTQFF.

This clone has a handful of counts. The genes are TRBV14 and TRBJ2-7; D remains ambiguous. There are 11 residues in the CDR3. Germline assignment: CDR1 SGHDN and CDR2 FVKESK. The V end was cut by 1 base, the J end by 5 bases, with 3 bases between. The CDR3 nucleotides are TGTGCCAGCAGCCAAGTTAACGAGCAGTACTTC. This encodes CASSQVNEQYF.

This clone came up a few times. V usage is TRBV30 and J usage is TRBJ2-2; D might be TRBD2 (5 bases). From germline, CDR1 is GTSNPN and CDR2 SVGIG (reference sequence). V lost 4 bases and J lost 4, with 22 bases in between. The CDR3 has 17 amino acids. The CDR3 is CAWTLEEGSPPTGELFF. CDR3 coding DNA: TGTGCCTGGACGCTGGAGGAAGGCAGTCCCCCCACCGGGGAGCTGTTTTTT.

The chain has TRBV4-2 and TRBJ2-7; D perhaps matches TRBD2 (6 bases). V was clipped by 0 bases and J by 2 bases, with 11 bases between them. The germline gives CDR1 LGHNA, CDR2 YNFKEQ. CDR3 length: 15 amino acids. CDR3 nucleotide sequence: TGTGCCAGCAGCCAAGAGGGGACTCCTACCTACGAGCAGTACTTC. It encodes CASSQEGTPTYEQYF.

The chain carries TRBV29-1 and TRBJ2-1; 12 nucleotides agree with TRBD2. The CDR3 spans 14 residues. After removal of 7 bases from V and 15 bases from J, the junction contained 16 bases not matched to a gene. In germline, CDR1 is SQVTM, CDR2 ANQGSEA. The CDR3 region is CSGIPSGRASRPFF. In DNA, the CDR3 is TGCAGCGGAATACCTAGCGGGAGGGCCAGTCGGCCGTTCTTC.

The sample holds many counts of this clone. The chain combines TRBV5-1 with TRBJ1-5, with TRBD1 as a possible D gene (5 bases). The CDR3 is made up of 15 amino acids. V was shortened by 4 bases and J by 5 bases, with 16 bases between the two germline ends. Germline V gene sequence: CDR1 SGHRS, CDR2 YFSETQ. CDR3: CASSLDVGPHQPQHF. The CDR3 DNA reads TGCGCCAGCAGCCTGGATGTGGGGCCCCATCAGCCCCAGCATTTT.

The chain links TRBV28 to TRBJ1-2; 7 bases agree with TRBD1. V lost 3 bases, J lost 2 bases, and 0 bases stayed unmatched. The CDR3 extends over 13 amino acids. Germline-derived CDR1 and CDR2 are MDHEN and SYDVKM. In DNA, the CDR3 is TGTGCCAGCAGTTTGACAGGGAACTATGGCTACACCTTC. It encodes CASSLTGNYGYTF.

V and J are TRBV7-9 and TRBJ1-1, with a possible D match to TRBD1 (6 bases). Germline loops: CDR1 SEHNR, CDR2 FQNEAQ (reference sequence). This CDR3 contains 13 residues. V lost 2 bases and J lost 6, with 10 bases in between. In nucleotides, the CDR3 is TGTGCCAGCAGCTTATCAGGGGTCGCTGAAGCTTTCTTT. Translated, it gives CASSLSGVAEAFF.

A few counts support this clone. The V and J genes are TRBV27 and TRBJ1-5; perhaps TRBD1 as D (5 bases). CDR1 and CDR2 from the germline V gene are MNHEY and SMNVEV (reference sequence). V dropped 3 bases and J dropped 2 bases, with 11 bases sitting between them. The CDR3 totals 15 residues. CDR3 residues: CASSFGGGGNQPQHF. DNA of the CDR3: TGTGCCAGCAGTTTCGGCGGGGGAGGCAATCAGCCCCAGCATTTT.

This clone was seen once. V gene TRBV30 combines with J gene TRBJ2-5, with D uncertain. The CDR3 covers 12 residues. Trimming pared 2 bases from V and 5 bases from J, leaving 9 bases between. Germline-derived CDR1 and CDR2 are GTSNPN and SVGIG (reference sequence). The CDR3, as DNA: TGTGCCTGGAGTCCCCGGCGGGAGACCCAGTACTTC. Its translation is CAWSPRRETQYF.

This clone was counted a single time. This chain links TRBV28 with TRBJ2-5; D unclear. With 6 bases removed from V and 5 bases from J, the gap between germline ends came to 7 bases. Germline-derived CDR1 and CDR2 are MDHEN and SYDVKM. The CDR3 spans 11 residues. Here the CDR3 DNA reads TGTGCCAGCAGCCCTCGGGAGACCCAGTACTTC. It codes for CASSPRETQYF.

The V and J genes are TRBV4-2 and TRBJ2-3; 7 positions agree with TRBD2. From germline, CDR1 is LGHNA and CDR2 YNFKEQ. This CDR3 has 15 amino acids. Trimming took 0 bases from V and 4 from J; bases not matched to a gene: 4. CDR3 nucleotide sequence: TGTGCCAGCAGCCAAGAGGCGACTAGCCCAGATACGCAGTATTTT. The encoded protein is CASSQEATSPDTQYF.

The chain has TRBV5-1 and TRBJ2-5; D is unresolved. CDR3 length: 14 residues. From germline, CDR1 is SGHRS and CDR2 YFSETQ. V shed 0 bases and J shed 2 bases, with 8 bases lying between them. CDR3 sequence: CASSLAPGQETQYF. The CDR3 region has the DNA TGCGCCAGCAGCTTGGCCCCAGGTCAAGAGACCCAGTACTTC. Based on the CDR3 plus reference TRBV5-1 and TRBJ2-5, the full variable domain is KAGVTQTPRYLIKTRGQQVTLSCSPISGHRSVSWYQQTPGQGLQFLFEYFSETQRNKGNFPGRFSGRQFSNSRSEMNVSTLELGDSALYLCASSLAPGQETQYFGPGTRLLVL.

The rearrangement joins TRBV1 to TRBJ2-1; no check of the table's D call, TRBD1, against the DNA was made. TRBV1 is labeled a pseudogene. This CDR3 contains 17 residues. The CDR3 region is CTSSQDGAGHWDNEQFF. The CDR3 nucleotides are TGCACCAGCAGCCAAGATGGGGCAGGGCATTGGGACAATGAGCAGTTCTTC.

This clone was seen just once. The chain couples TRBV7-2 to TRBJ2-5; TRBD2 agrees at 7 bases. The junction had 5 bases not matched to a gene; V was cut back by 2 bases and J by 5 bases. The V gene's germline CDR1 is SGHTA and CDR2 FQGNSA. This CDR3 has 14 residues. This chain's CDR3 is CASSLKRDLETQYF. CDR3 sequence (DNA): TGTGCCAGCAGCTTAAAGCGGGACCTGGAGACCCAGTACTTC.

The chain is built from TRBV10-3 and TRBJ2-3; unclear D gene. Germline V lookup: CDR1 ENHRY, CDR2 SYGVKD. There are 12 residues in the CDR3. Trimming cost V 2 bases and J 4 bases, with 4 bases left between them. The CDR3 nucleotides read TGTGCCATCAGTGAGGGAGCAGATACGCAGTATTTT. Translated: CAISEGADTQYF.